This TCR beta chain comes out of a study of T cell repertoires in cytomegalovirus infection. Trimming cost V 0 bases and J 4 bases, with 13 bases left between them. Germline CDR1 reads SGHNT; CDR2 reads YYREEE (reference sequence). The length of the CDR3 is 15 residues. As for this clonotype: Its cognate antigen is unknown.

A single record per CDR3 protein comes from TCRdb applying MiXCR to the reads. The table records approximately 340,000 distinct CDR3 sequences, almost 30% of them present only once. The starting material was cultured PBMCs, obtained from culture after CMV antigen stimulation. This chain joins TRBV5-4 and TRBJ2-5, with TRBD2 as a possible D gene (7 bases). The receptor was isolated from a human donor in good health (CMV status not recorded). Some clones in this sample may be carry-over from other donors' samples. In DNA form, the CDR3 reads TGTGCCAGCAGCTTGGAAGGGGGGGCGCGAGAGACCCAGTACTTC. Translation: CASSLEGGARETQYF.